Presented here are 10 T cell receptor beta chains from one specimen sequenced in a study of human T cells and chemical hapten exposure. Time point given: pre-sensitization, week 0. Indicated treatment: therapeutic diphenylcyclopropenone sensitization with weekly scalp DPC. TCRdb called the RACE reads again in MiXCR, with one record for every CDR3 protein. The sample holds 150,000 to 200,000 distinct CDR3 sequences, around 30% seen once. The sample in question was whole blood, obtained in connection with sensitization to the hapten diphenylcyclopropenone (DPC). All receptors derive from a woman in her thirties with alopecia areata. Some clones in this sample may be carry-over from other donors' samples.

CDR3 in amino acids: CSVQTSVSSTDTQYF. CDR3 nucleotide sequence: TGCAGCGTTCAGACTAGCGTGTCTAGCACAGATACGCAGTATTTT. The chain couples TRBV29-1 to TRBJ2-3, with 8 bases that match TRBD2. With 5 bases clipped from V and 0 bases from J, the junction kept 7 bases outside the gene matches. This CDR3 has 15 residues. Germline loops: CDR1 SQVTM, CDR2 ANQGSEA.

The chain couples TRBV12-3 or TRBV12-4 to TRBJ2-1; 9 bases line up with TRBD1. V lost 6 bases, J lost 15 bases, and 6 bases stayed unmatched. CDR3 length: 11 amino acids. CDR3 nucleotides: TGTGCCAGCAGACGACAGGGGGGGAGGTTCTTC. Its translation: CASRRQGGRFF.

The chain couples TRBV9 to TRBJ2-7, with D tentatively TRBD1 or TRBD2 (6 bases each). Germline V lookup: CDR1 SGDLS, CDR2 YYNGEE. CDR3 length equals 13 residues. V was clipped by 0 bases and J by 7 bases, with 11 bases between them. The CDR3: CASSVDGGGEQYF. CDR3 DNA: TGTGCCAGCAGCGTAGATGGAGGGGGAGAGCAGTACTTC.

This clonotype was observed a few times. V and J are TRBV7-2 and TRBJ2-3; no reliable D call. The CDR3 is 11 residues long. The germline V gene encodes CDR1 SGHTA and CDR2 FQGNSA. The germline V and J ends were trimmed by 5 bases and 4 bases, with 4 bases remaining between them. This CDR3 reads CASSPADTQYF. The CDR3 DNA reads as TGTGCCAGCAGCCCCGCAGATACGCAGTATTTT.

This rearrangement joins TRBV5-1 to TRBJ2-2, with 7 bases that match TRBD1. The CDR3 length is 13 residues. V lost 5 bases and J lost 3; bases outside the gene matches: 1. Germline V CDR1 and CDR2: SGHRS, YFSETQ. The CDR3 DNA reads as TGCGCCAGCAGAGGACAGGACACCGGGGAGCTGTTTTTT. Translated: CASRGQDTGELFF.

The chain recombines TRBV6-6 with TRBJ2-1; 7 bases agree with TRBD2. Germline V gene data show CDR1 as MNHNY and CDR2 as SVGAGI (reference sequence). The CDR3 runs to 12 residues. V shed 6 bases, J shed 8 bases, and the junction held 4 bases outside the gene matches. CDR3 bases: TGTGCCAGCAGCCCCCGGGGGGATGAGCAGTTCTTC. Translation gives CASSPRGDEQFF.

The chain carries TRBV6-2 or TRBV6-3 and TRBJ2-4; D is ambiguous. The CDR3 is 12 residues long. V lost 2 bases, J lost 4 bases, and 3 bases lay in between. Germline V CDR1 and CDR2: MNHEY, SVGEGT. CDR3 nucleotide sequence: TGTGCCAGCAGTTACGGGAAAAACATTCAGTACTTC. Translated: CASSYGKNIQYF.

The chain combines TRBV19 with TRBJ2-5; D tentatively fits TRBD1 or TRBD2 (5 bases each). V was shortened by 4 bases and J by 2 bases, with 8 bases between the two germline ends. The CDR3 runs 13 residues. The germline CDR1 and CDR2 sequences are LNHDA and SQIVND (reference sequence). The DNA of the CDR3 is TGTGCCAGTAGTAGGGACCTTCAAGAGACCCAGTACTTC. Protein: CASSRDLQETQYF.

The chain uses TRBV29-1 and TRBJ2-3; unclear D gene. Germline-derived CDR1 and CDR2 are SQVTM and ANQGSEA. V was shortened by 4 bases and J by 4 bases, with 9 bases between the two germline ends. This CDR3 region has 12 residues. CDR3 amino acids: CSVGVASDTQYF. For the CDR3, the DNA is TGCAGCGTTGGGGTTGCATCAGATACGCAGTATTTT.

The chain joins TRBV6-6 to TRBJ1-5; 9 positions agree with TRBD1. The CDR3 runs 14 residues. The V gene's germline CDR1 is MNHNY and CDR2 SVGAGI (reference sequence). The V and J ends lost 5 bases and 2 bases, in that order; junction bases with no gene match: 1. The CDR3 spells CASSGQGRNQPQHF. The CDR3 bases are TGTGCCAGCAGTGGACAGGGGCGCAATCAGCCCCAGCATTTT.